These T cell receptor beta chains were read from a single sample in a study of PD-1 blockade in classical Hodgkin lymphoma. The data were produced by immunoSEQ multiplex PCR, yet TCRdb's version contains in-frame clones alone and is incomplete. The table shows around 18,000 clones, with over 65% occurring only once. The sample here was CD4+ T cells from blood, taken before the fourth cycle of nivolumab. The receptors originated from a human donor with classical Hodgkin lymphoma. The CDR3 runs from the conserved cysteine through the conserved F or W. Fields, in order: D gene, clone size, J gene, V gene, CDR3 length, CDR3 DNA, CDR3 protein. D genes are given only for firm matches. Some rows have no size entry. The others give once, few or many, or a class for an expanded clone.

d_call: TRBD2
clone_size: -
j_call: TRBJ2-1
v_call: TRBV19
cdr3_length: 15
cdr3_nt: TGTGCCAGTAGTATGACTAGCGTCTCCTACAATGAGCAGTTCTTC
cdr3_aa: CASSMTSVSYNEQFF

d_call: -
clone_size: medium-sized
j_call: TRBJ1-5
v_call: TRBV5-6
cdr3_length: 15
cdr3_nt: TGTGCCAGCAGCCCTGGGGGGGGAGTTAATCAGCCCCAGCATTTT
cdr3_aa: CASSPGGGVNQPQHF

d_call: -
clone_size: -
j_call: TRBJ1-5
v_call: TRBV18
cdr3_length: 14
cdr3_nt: TGTGCCAGCTCACCACAGGCAGCAAATCAGCCCCAGCATTTT
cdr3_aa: CASSPQAANQPQHF

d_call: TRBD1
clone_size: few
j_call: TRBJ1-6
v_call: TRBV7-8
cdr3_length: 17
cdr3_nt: TGTGCCAGCAGCTTAGTTGGCGGGACAGGGTATAATTCACCCCTCCACTTT
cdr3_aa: CASSLVGGTGYNSPLHF

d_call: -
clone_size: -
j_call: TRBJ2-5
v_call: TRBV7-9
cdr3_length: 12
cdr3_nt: TGTGCCAGCAGCCCTGGATGGGAGACCCAGTACTTC
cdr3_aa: CASSPGWETQYF

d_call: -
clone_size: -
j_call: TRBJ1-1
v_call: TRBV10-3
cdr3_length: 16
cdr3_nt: TGTGCCATCAGCGGGGGGGGTGCAACAGGGAGCACTGAAGCTTTCTTT
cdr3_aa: CAISGGGATGSTEAFF

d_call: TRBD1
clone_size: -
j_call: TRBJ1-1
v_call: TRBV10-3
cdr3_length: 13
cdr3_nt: TGTGCCATCAGTGGACAGGGGGCGGTTGAAGCTTTCTTT
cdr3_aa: CAISGQGAVEAFF

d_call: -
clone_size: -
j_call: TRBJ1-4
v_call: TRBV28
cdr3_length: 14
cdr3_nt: TGTGCCAGCAGTCCCCGGTTGACCTGGAGGAAACTGTTTTTT
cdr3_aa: CASSPRLTWRKLFF

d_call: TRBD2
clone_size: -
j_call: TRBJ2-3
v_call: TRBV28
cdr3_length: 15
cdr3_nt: TGTGCCAGCAGGGTTTCGTTAGCGGGAGTATATACGCAGTATTTT
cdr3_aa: CASRVSLAGVYTQYF

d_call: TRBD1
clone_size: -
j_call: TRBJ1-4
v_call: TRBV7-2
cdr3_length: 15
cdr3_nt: TGTGCCAGCAGCGTACAACAGGGGGCTAATGAAAAACTGTTTTTT
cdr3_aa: CASSVQQGANEKLFF

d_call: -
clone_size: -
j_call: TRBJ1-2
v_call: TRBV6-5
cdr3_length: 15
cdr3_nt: TGTGCCAGCAGCCAGACAATCGGTAGGGTGTATGGCTACACCTTC
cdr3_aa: CASSQTIGRVYGYTF

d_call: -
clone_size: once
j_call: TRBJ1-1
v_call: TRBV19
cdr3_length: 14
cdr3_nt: TGTGCCAGTAGTTGGGTGGGGGCTAACGCTGAAGCTTTCTTT
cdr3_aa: CASSWVGANAEAFF

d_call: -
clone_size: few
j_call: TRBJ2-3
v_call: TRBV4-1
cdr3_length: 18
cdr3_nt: TGCGCCAGCAGCCATCCCGAAGGGTGGTTGAATCCTGGTGATACGCAGTATTTT
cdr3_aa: CASSHPEGWLNPGDTQYF

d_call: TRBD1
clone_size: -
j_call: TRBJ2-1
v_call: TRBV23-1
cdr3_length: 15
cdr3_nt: TGCGCCAGCAGTCAAACCGGTGACAGGGTTCGAGTATCGTTCTTC
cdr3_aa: CASSQTGDRVRVSFF

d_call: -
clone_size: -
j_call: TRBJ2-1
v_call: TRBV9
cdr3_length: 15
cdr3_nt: TGTGCCAGCAGCGTAGAGGAGGGCATCTACAATGAGCAGTTCTTC
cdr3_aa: CASSVEEGIYNEQFF

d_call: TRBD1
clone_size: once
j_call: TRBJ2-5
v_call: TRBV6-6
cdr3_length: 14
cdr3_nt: TGTGCCAGCAGTCACAGGGGGAACGCGGAGACCCAGTACTTC
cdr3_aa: CASSHRGNAETQYF

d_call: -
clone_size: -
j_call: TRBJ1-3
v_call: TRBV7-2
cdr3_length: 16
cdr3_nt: TGTGCCAGCAGCGCACTGGGGGGCCGCTCTGGAAACACCATATATTTT
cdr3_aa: CASSALGGRSGNTIYF

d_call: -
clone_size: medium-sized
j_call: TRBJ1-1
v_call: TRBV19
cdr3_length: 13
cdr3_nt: TGTGCCAGTACCTCGGGTTTTAACACTGAAGCTTTCTTT
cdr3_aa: CASTSGFNTEAFF

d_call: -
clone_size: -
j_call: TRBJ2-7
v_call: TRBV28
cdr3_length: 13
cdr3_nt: TGTGCCAGCAGTTTAAAGTCCCCCTACGAGCAGTACTTC
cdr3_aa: CASSLKSPYEQYF

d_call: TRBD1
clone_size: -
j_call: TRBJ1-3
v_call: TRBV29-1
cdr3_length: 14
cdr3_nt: TGCAGCGTTATGAAGGGGGCGCCTGGAAACACCATATATTTT
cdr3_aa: CSVMKGAPGNTIYF

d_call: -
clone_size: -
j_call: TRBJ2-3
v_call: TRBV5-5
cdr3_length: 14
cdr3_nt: TGTGCCAGCAGCTTGGAATGGGGGGCAGATACGCAGTATTTT
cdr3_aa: CASSLEWGADTQYF

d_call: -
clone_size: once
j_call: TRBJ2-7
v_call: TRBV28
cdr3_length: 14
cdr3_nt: TGTGCCAGCAGTTTATTCCAGGACCACTACGAGCAGTACTTC
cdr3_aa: CASSLFQDHYEQYF

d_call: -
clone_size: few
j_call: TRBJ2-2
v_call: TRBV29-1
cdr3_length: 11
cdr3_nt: TGCAGCGTTGAGCGCACCGGGGAGCTGTTTTTT
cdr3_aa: CSVERTGELFF

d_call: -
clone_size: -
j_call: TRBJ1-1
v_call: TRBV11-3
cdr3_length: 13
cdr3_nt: TGTGCCAGCAGCGGACGGACGGACACTGAAGCTTTCTTT
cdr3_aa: CASSGRTDTEAFF

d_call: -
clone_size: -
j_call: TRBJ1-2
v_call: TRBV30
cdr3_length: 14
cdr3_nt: TGTGCCTGGAGTAGATCGGGGTGGGACTATGGCTACACCTTC
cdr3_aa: CAWSRSGWDYGYTF

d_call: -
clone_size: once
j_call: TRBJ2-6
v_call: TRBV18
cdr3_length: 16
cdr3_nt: TGTGCCAGCTCACCCCAGCGGACGGGTGGGGCCAACGTCCTGACTTTC
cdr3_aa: CASSPQRTGGANVLTF

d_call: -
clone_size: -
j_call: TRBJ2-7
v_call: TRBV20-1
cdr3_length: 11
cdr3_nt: TGCAGTGCCCAACACAACTACGAGCAGTACTTC
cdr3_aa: CSAQHNYEQYF

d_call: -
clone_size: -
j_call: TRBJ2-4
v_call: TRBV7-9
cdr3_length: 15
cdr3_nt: TGTGCCAGCAGCTCCTTCGGAGGCGGGGAAAACATTCAGTACTTC
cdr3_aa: CASSSFGGGENIQYF

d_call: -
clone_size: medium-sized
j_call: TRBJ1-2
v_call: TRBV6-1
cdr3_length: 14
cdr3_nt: TGTGCCAGCAGGCGACAGATGACTAACTATGGCTACACCTTC
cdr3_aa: CASRRQMTNYGYTF

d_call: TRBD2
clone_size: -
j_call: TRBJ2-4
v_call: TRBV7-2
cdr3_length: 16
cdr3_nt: TGTGCCAGCAGCTCTCAGGGACTAGCGGGGGGAAACATTCAGTACTTC
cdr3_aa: CASSSQGLAGGNIQYF

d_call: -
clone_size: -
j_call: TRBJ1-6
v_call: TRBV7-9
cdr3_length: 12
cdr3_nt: TGTGCCAGCAGCTTATCACAGCCTCCCCTCCACTTT
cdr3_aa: CASSLSQPPLHF

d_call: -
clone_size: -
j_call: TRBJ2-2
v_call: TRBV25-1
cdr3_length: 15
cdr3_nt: TGTGCCAGCAGTGATGGGGGCTGGAACACCGGGGAGCTGTTTTTT
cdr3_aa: CASSDGGWNTGELFF

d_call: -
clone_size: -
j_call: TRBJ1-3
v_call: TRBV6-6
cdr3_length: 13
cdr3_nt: TGTGCCAGCGCCATGGGGTCTGGAAACACCATATATTTT
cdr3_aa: CASAMGSGNTIYF

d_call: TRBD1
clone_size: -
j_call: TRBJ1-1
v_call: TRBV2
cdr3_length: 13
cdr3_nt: TGTGCCAGCAGAGGACAGGGGAACACTGAAGCTTTCTTT
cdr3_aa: CASRGQGNTEAFF

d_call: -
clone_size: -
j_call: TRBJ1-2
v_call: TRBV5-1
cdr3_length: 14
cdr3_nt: TGCGCCAGCAGCACCGGGGGGAAATGGGGCGGCTACACCTTC
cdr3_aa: CASSTGGKWGGYTF

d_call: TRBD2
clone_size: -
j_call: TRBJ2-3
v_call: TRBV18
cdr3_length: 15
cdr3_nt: TGTGCCAGCTCCCTCCGGGGGGGCTTTAAGGATACGCAGTATTTT
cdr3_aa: CASSLRGGFKDTQYF

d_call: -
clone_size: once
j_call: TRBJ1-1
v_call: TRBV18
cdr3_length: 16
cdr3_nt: TGTGCCAGCTCACCACCGATGGGGACGGTGAACACTGAAGCTTTCTTT
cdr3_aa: CASSPPMGTVNTEAFF

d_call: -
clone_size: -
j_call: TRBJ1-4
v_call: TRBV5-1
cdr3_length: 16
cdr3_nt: TGCGCCAGCAGCTTGGAGGTTCGGGGGGCGCACGAAAAACTGTTTTTT
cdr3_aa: CASSLEVRGAHEKLFF

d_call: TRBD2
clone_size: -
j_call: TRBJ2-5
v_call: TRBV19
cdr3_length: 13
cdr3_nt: TGTGCCAGTAGTATGGTAGCGGGAAAGACCCAGTACTTC
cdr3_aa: CASSMVAGKTQYF

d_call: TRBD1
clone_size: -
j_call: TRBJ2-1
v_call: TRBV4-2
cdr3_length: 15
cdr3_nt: TGTGCCAGCAGCCAAGGGGACAGGGAAAGCAATGAGCAGTTCTTC
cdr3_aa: CASSQGDRESNEQFF

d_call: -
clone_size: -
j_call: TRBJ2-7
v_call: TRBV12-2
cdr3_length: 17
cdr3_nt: TGTGCAAGTCGCTCGGGGACTAGCGTTCATCACAGAGACGAGCAGTACTTC
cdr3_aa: CASRSGTSVHHRDEQYF

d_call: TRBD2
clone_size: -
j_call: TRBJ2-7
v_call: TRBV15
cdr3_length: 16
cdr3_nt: TGTGCCACCAGCAGAGGCTTGCGGGAGGGTTCCTACGAGCAGTACTTC
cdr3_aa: CATSRGLREGSYEQYF

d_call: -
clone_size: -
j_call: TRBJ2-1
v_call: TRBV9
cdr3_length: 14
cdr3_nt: TGTGCCAGCAGCGCCGGGGAGAATATACATGAGCAGTTCTTC
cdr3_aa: CASSAGENIHEQFF

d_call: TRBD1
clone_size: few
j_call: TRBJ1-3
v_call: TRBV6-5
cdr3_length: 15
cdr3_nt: TGTGCCAGCAGACTGGGACAGAACTCTGGAAACACCATATATTTT
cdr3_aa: CASRLGQNSGNTIYF

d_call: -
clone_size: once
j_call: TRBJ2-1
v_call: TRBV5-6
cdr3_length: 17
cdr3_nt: TGTGCCAGCAGTTCTCACGGACCGGGATCGGCCTACAATGAGCAGTTCTTC
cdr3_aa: CASSSHGPGSAYNEQFF

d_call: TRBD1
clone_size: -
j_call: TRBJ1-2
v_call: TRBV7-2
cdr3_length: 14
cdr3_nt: TGTGCCAGCAGGGCCGGGACAGGGCTAGATGGCTACACCTTC
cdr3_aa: CASRAGTGLDGYTF

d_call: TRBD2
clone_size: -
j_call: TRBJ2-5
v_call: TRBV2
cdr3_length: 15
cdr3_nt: TGTGCCAGCAGTGACTGGGGGACTAGCGGAGAGACCCAGTACTTC
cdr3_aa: CASSDWGTSGETQYF

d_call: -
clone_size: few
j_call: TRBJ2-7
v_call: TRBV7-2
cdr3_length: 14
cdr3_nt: TGTGCCAGCAGCTGGGGGCAGGGATCCCACGAGCAGTACTTC
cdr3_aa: CASSWGQGSHEQYF

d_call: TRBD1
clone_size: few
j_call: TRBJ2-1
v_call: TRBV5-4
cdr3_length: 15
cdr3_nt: TGTGCCAGCAGCTTGATCGGACAGGGCTCGGGTGAGCAGTTCTTC
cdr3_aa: CASSLIGQGSGEQFF

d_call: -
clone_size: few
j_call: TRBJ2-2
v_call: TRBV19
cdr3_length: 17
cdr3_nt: TGTGCCAGTAGTATAGGGAAGGGACAAATTATCACCGGGGAGCTGTTTTTT
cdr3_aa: CASSIGKGQIITGELFF

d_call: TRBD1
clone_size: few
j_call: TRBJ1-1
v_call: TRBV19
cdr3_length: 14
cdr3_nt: TGTGCCAGCAATCAACCCGGGACAGTGGTCCAAGCTTTCTTT
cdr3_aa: CASNQPGTVVQAFF